This T cell receptor (beta chain) is drawn from a study of shared clonotypes between healthy human individuals. The study's findings and limits: Between a few donors, naive CD4 clonotypes were shared at a level of about 5%. Clonotype sharing levels among donors were expected to vary with sequencing depth.

Germline lookup yields CDR1 SGHNT and CDR2 YYREEE (reference sequence). CDR3 length: 15 residues. The V end was cut by 4 bases, the J end by 4 bases, with 17 bases between. Subsets obtained from CD4+ cells comprised CD45RA+ naive and CD45RA-negative memory cells. Here immunoSEQ multiplex PCR was the method, and the copy in TCRdb shows in-frame clones only, minus some. The table records millions of clones, approximately 93% of them present only once. On this clone: Its target is not known.

Sequenced sample: naive CD4+ T cells from PBMCs. Subset reported: CD45RA+ positively selected. This sequence joins TRBV5-4 and TRBJ1-1, with TRBD1 as a possible D gene (6 bases). This receptor was identified in a man aged 18 to 30 in good health. Some clones in this sample may be carry-over from other donors' samples. The CDR3 spells CASSPLFRDTTEAFF. In DNA, the CDR3 is TGTGCCAGCAGCCCACTATTCCGGGACACCACTGAAGCTTTCTTT.